The rows below give T cell receptor beta chains drawn from one sample of a study of T cell responses to AZD1222 COVID-19 vaccine. The method was immunoSEQ multiplex PCR; TCRdb's version includes in-frame clones alone and lacks a portion of them. The repertoire holds 98,000 or so clones, over 90% seen once, with about 5% in the top ten. The material was peripheral blood, obtained on day 0 of AZD1222 vaccination. The receptors originated from an adult in good health. Each CDR3 is given with its conserved first and last residue. The D gene is left open where the match is weak. The listing skips clone size in some rows; elsewhere it reads once, few, many or a size class.

NA | TRBJ1-6 | TRBV6-1 | NA | TGTGCCAGCAGTGACGAGGCATGGGGGCCCTCCTATAATTCACCCCTCCACTTT | CASSDEAWGPSYNSPLHF
NA | TRBJ1-5 | TRBV12-5 | NA | TGTGCTAGTGGTTTGGTAAGTAAGGGAGGGGCGCTTCGCAATCAGCCCCAGCATTTT | CASGLVSKGGALRNQPQHF
NA | TRBJ2-1 | TRBV5-4 | TRBD2 | TGTGCCAGCAGCGATAAGCGGGAGGCGATTGAGCAGTTCTTC | CASSDKREAIEQFF
NA | TRBJ2-7 | TRBV21-1 | NA | TGTGCCAGCAGCTGGGGCCAAAACAGGGGAGGACTAGCGGCACCATCCTACGAGCAGTACTTC | CASSWGQNRGGLAAPSYEQYF
NA | TRBJ2-3 | TRBV2 | TRBD2 | TGTGCCGACGCCGACAGCGGGGCGACAGATACGCAGTATTTT | CADADSGATDTQYF
NA | TRBJ1-2 | TRBV11-2 | TRBD1 | TGTGCCACCGGACAGGGAATCGATGGCTACACCTTC | CATGQGIDGYTF
once | TRBJ2-1 | TRBV5-6 | TRBD2 | TGTGCCAGCAGCCCCCTAGCGGGAGAATTTGGCAATGAGCAGTTCTTC | CASSPLAGEFGNEQFF
NA | TRBJ2-1 | TRBV7-2 | NA | TGTGCCAGCAGCTTACTTGCGTCTAGGACCTACAATGAGCAGTTCTTC | CASSLLASRTYNEQFF
NA | TRBJ2-2 | TRBV9 | NA | TGTGCCAGCAGCGTGGCTCCGGGAACCGGGGAGCTGTTTTTT | CASSVAPGTGELFF
once | TRBJ1-5 | TRBV28 | NA | TGTGCCAGCAGTTTGGCAGGGCGAGGCAATCAGCCCCAGCATTTT | CASSLAGRGNQPQHF
NA | TRBJ2-1 | TRBV24-1 | NA | TGTGCCACCAGTGATTTGGGCGGGGCATCCTACAATGAGCAGTTCTTC | CATSDLGGASYNEQFF
NA | TRBJ1-4 | TRBV5-1 | TRBD1 | TGCGCCAGCAGTAGAAATCCGGGACAGGGGAATGAAAAACTGTTTTTT | CASSRNPGQGNEKLFF
NA | TRBJ1-1 | TRBV30 | NA | TGTGCCTGGAGTGTTGGGGTCGGGGAGAACACTGAAGCTTTCTTT | CAWSVGVGENTEAFF
NA | TRBJ2-1 | TRBV19 | TRBD2 | TGTGCCAGTAGTGAAAGGACTAGCCGGTCCTACAATGAGCAGTTCTTC | CASSERTSRSYNEQFF
NA | TRBJ2-1 | TRBV4-2 | TRBD2 | TGTGCCAGCAGCGCAACTAGCGGGAGGGCCGACAATGAGCAGTTCTTC | CASSATSGRADNEQFF
NA | TRBJ2-7 | TRBV11-2 | NA | TGTGCCAGCAGCCCCCCGGGGGAGCAGTACTTC | CASSPPGEQYF
NA | TRBJ2-1 | TRBV15 | NA | TGTGCCACCTCGAGCGGGCCCCTTGGAGACAATGAGCAGTTCTTC | CATSSGPLGDNEQFF
NA | TRBJ1-1 | TRBV3-1/TRBV3-2 | NA | TGTGCCAGCGACAGCCTGGGGACTGAAGCTTTCTTT | CASDSLGTEAFF
once | TRBJ2-2 | TRBV6-2/TRBV6-3 | NA | TGTGCCAGCAGTACCCCCACGGGACCACACACCGGGGAGCTGTTTTTT | CASSTPTGPHTGELFF
NA | TRBJ1-1 | TRBV5-4 | TRBD1 | TGTGCCAGCAGTAACAGGGGCAACACTGAAGCTTTCTTT | CASSNRGNTEAFF
NA | TRBJ2-5 | TRBV5-4 | TRBD2 | TGTGCCAGCAGCTTCCCCGGAGCGGGAGCGGAGGAGACCCAGTACTTC | CASSFPGAGAEETQYF
NA | TRBJ2-1 | TRBV18 | NA | TGTGCCAGCTCACCACCGGGGGATAATGAGCAGTTCTTC | CASSPPGDNEQFF
few | TRBJ2-2 | TRBV28 | TRBD2 | TGTGCCAGCAGTCTAAGGGCCCGCGGGAGGTTTACCGGGGAGCTGTTTTTT | CASSLRARGRFTGELFF
NA | TRBJ1-1 | TRBV5-1 | NA | TGCGCCAGCAGCCACGGCGGGGGCACTGAAGCTTTCTTT | CASSHGGGTEAFF
NA | TRBJ2-7 | TRBV5-5 | NA | TGTGCCAGCAGCTCGATGGGTCCCCAGCACTTC | CASSSMGPQHF
NA | TRBJ2-2 | TRBV12-5 | NA | TGTGCTAGTGGTTTGTGGTGGACAGCGAACACCGGGGAGCTGTTTTTT | CASGLWWTANTGELFF
NA | TRBJ2-1 | TRBV29-1 | NA | TGCAGCGTTAAGGCGTACGCCTACAATGAGCAGTTCTTC | CSVKAYAYNEQFF
NA | TRBJ2-3 | TRBV27 | NA | TGTGCCAGCAGTTACAGTGGATACACAGATACGCAGTATTTT | CASSYSGYTDTQYF
NA | TRBJ1-5 | TRBV7-2 | NA | TGTGCCAGCAGCTTGGACAGTACAGGGCTTGGCAATCAGCCCCAGCATTTT | CASSLDSTGLGNQPQHF
NA | TRBJ2-1 | TRBV11-2 | TRBD2 | TGTGCCAGCACCCAGAGCGGGGGCAACTACAATGAGCAGTTCTTC | CASTQSGGNYNEQFF
NA | TRBJ1-1 | TRBV11-3 | NA | TGTGCCAGCAGCTTGGATCTGGCTGAAGCTTTCTTT | CASSLDLAEAFF
NA | TRBJ2-3 | TRBV11-2 | NA | TGTGCCAGCAGCTTATATGTTAGCACAGATACGCAGTATTTT | CASSLYVSTDTQYF
NA | TRBJ2-1 | TRBV9 | NA | TGTGCCAGCAGCGTGAGAGGGGGGAGTAGCTCCTACAATGAGCAGTTCTTC | CASSVRGGSSSYNEQFF
NA | TRBJ2-7 | TRBV6-5 | TRBD2 | TGTGCCAGCAGGGTGACTAGCGGGAGGTGGTACGAGCAGTACTTC | CASRVTSGRWYEQYF
NA | TRBJ1-5 | TRBV12-3/TRBV12-4 | TRBD1 | TGTGCCAGCAGTAAGGACAGGGGCGAGCCCCAGCATTTT | CASSKDRGEPQHF
NA | TRBJ1-6 | TRBV4-1 | NA | TGCGCCAGCAGCCACAATTACAGACGGGATAATTCACCCCTCCACTTT | CASSHNYRRDNSPLHF
NA | TRBJ1-2 | TRBV3-1/TRBV3-2 | NA | TGTGCCAGCAGCCAAGGGGGGAAGGGTGGCTACACCTTC | CASSQGGKGGYTF
NA | TRBJ2-3 | TRBV4-3 | NA | TGCGCCAGCAGCCAAGAACCCGCGACCGGTGCTAGCACAGATACGCAGTATTTT | CASSQEPATGASTDTQYF
NA | TRBJ2-3 | TRBV2 | TRBD2 | TGTGCCAGCAGTCCCTTAAGCGGGAGAGCAGATACGCAGTATTTT | CASSPLSGRADTQYF
NA | TRBJ1-4 | TRBV7-9 | NA | TGTGCCAGCAGCAACGCCGGAACGCAAAATGAAAAACTGTTTTTT | CASSNAGTQNEKLFF
NA | TRBJ2-2 | TRBV5-1 | NA | TGCGCCAGCAGCTTGTCGACGCTTGACACCGGGGAGCTGTTTTTT | CASSLSTLDTGELFF
NA | TRBJ1-1 | TRBV5-4 | NA | TGTGCCAGCAGCTACAGGATGAACACTGAAGCTTTCTTT | CASSYRMNTEAFF
once | TRBJ2-7 | TRBV12-5 | NA | TGTGCTAGTGGTTTGGCTTACGAGCAGTACTTC | CASGLAYEQYF
NA | TRBJ1-5 | TRBV4-1 | TRBD1 | TGCGCCAGCAGCCAAGATTGGGGACAGTTCAATCAGCCCCAGCATTTT | CASSQDWGQFNQPQHF
once | TRBJ2-1 | TRBV6-6 | TRBD2 | TGTGCCAGCAGGCGTCAGGGACTAGCGGGCGGTAATGAGCAGTTCTTC | CASRRQGLAGGNEQFF
NA | TRBJ2-2 | TRBV9 | NA | TGTGCCAGCAGCCCCCTCGTTGGGTACACCGGGGAGCTGTTTTTT | CASSPLVGYTGELFF
NA | TRBJ2-5 | TRBV15 | NA | TGTGCCACCAGCAGTCTCCCCCCGGCAGGGTCGGAGACCCAGTACTTC | CATSSLPPAGSETQYF
NA | TRBJ2-7 | TRBV21-1 | NA | TGTGCCAGCAGCATTGTATCCAGGGGGTTCCACGAGCAGTACTTC | CASSIVSRGFHEQYF
NA | TRBJ1-6 | TRBV19 | TRBD1 | TGTGCCAGTAGTATAGGACAGGGATCGGATAATTCACCCCTCCACTTT | CASSIGQGSDNSPLHF
once | TRBJ2-6 | TRBV2 | NA | TGTGCCAGCAGTGAACTTAGGGGAGCTGGGGCCAACGTCCTGACTTTC | CASSELRGAGANVLTF
NA | TRBJ2-3 | TRBV10-3 | NA | TGTGCCATCAGTGAGGGACAGCCAGATACGCAGTATTTT | CAISEGQPDTQYF
NA | TRBJ2-7 | TRBV27 | TRBD1 | TGTGCCAGCAGCTCTGCCGCCGGGACAGCAATTTCCTACGAGCAGTACTTC | CASSSAAGTAISYEQYF
NA | TRBJ2-5 | TRBV11-3 | NA | TGTGCCAGCGGTTCCCAAGGGGGGGATCAAGAGACCCAGTACTTC | CASGSQGGDQETQYF